This T cell receptor (beta chain) was sequenced in a study of T-cell memory formation after mild COVID-19. This clonotype was seen more than once but under ten times. V lost 2 bases and J 2 bases, leaving 9 bases between the germline ends. CDR1 and CDR2 (germline): MNHEY, SVGAGI. This CDR3 is 14 amino acids long. TCRdb re-called the 5' RACE reads with MiXCR, one entry per CDR3 protein. The repertoire has 200,000 to 300,000 distinct CDR3 sequences, around 17% of them found once; the top ten carry 22%. Sequenced: PBMCs or a T cell subset sorted from them (not recorded which). The rearrangement joins TRBV6-5 to TRBJ2-5; D ambiguous. This TCR was recovered from a man aged 18 to 29 who had mild COVID-19 (a few samples of this study predate the infection). Cell type and time point are not known. CDR3 protein: CASSYRLDQETQYF. The DNA of the CDR3 is TGTGCCAGCAGTTACAGATTAGATCAAGAGACCCAGTACTTC.